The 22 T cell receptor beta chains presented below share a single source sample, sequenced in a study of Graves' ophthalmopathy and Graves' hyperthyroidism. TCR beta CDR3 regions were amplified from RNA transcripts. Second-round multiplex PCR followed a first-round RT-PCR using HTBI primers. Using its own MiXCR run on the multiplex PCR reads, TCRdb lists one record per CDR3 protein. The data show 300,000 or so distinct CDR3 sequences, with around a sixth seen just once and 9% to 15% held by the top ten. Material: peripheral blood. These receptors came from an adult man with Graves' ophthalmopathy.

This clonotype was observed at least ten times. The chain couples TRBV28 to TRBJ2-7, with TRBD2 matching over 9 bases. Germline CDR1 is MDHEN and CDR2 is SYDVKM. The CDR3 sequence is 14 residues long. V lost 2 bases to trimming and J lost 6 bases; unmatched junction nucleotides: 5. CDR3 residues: CASSLTSGRTEQYF. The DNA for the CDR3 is TGTGCCAGCAGTTTAACCAGCGGGAGGACCGAGCAGTACTTC.

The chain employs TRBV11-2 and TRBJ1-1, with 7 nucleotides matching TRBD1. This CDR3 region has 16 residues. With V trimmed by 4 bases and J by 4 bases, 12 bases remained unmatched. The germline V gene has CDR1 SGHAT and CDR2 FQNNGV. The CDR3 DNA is TGTGCCAGCAGCTCGACAGGGTGGGGTTGGCGCACTGAAGCTTTCTTT. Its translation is CASSSTGWGWRTEAFF.

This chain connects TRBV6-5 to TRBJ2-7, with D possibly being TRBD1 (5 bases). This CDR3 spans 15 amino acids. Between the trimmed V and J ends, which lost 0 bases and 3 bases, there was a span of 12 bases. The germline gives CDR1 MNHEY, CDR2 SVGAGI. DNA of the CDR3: TGTGCCAGCAGTTACTCGGGATCCAGGGACTACGAGCAGTACTTC. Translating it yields CASSYSGSRDYEQYF.

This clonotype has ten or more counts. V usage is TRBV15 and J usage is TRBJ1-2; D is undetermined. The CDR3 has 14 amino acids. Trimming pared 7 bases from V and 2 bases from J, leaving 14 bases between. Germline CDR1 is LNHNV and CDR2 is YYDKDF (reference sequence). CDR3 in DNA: TGTGCCACCAACCCGGGCAGGAGAAACTATGGCTACACCTTC. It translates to CATNPGRRNYGYTF.

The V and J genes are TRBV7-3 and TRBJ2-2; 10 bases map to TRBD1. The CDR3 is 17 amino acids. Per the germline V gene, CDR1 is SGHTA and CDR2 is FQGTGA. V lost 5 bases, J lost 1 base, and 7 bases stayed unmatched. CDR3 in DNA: TGTGCCAGCAGCGTTGACAGGGGGCTTGGGAACACCGGGGAGCTGTTTTTT. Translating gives CASSVDRGLGNTGELFF.

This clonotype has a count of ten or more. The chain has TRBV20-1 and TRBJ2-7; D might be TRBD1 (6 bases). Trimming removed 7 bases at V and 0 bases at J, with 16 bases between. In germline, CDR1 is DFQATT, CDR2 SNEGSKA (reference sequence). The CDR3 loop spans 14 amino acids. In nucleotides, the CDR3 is TGCAGTGTCTTGACAGGTTCGAGCTCCTACGAGCAGTACTTC. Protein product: CSVLTGSSSYEQYF.

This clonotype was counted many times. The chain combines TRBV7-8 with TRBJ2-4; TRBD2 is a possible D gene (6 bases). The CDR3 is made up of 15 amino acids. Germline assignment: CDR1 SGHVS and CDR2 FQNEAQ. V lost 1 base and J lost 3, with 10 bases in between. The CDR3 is CASSLGGVVKNIQYF. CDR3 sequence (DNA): TGTGCCAGCAGCTTAGGGGGGGTAGTCAAAAACATTCAGTACTTC.

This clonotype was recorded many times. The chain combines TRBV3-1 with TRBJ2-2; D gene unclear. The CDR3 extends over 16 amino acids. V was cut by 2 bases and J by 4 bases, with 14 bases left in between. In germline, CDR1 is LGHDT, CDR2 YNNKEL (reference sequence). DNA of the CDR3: TGTGCCAGCAGCCAAAGTTTAGGGCGGACCACCGGGGAGCTGTTTTTT. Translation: CASSQSLGRTTGELFF.

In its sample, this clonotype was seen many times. CDR3 in amino acids: CASSLAMTGVPYEQYF. The CDR3 DNA follows: TGCGCCAGCAGCTTGGCCATGACAGGGGTTCCCTACGAGCAGTACTTC. This rearrangement joins TRBV5-1 to TRBJ2-7; TRBD1 matches at 8 bases. The trim removed 0 bases at V and 2 bases at J, leaving 7 bases unmatched. Looked up from germline, CDR1 is SGHRS and CDR2 is YFSETQ. The CDR3 extends over 16 amino acids.

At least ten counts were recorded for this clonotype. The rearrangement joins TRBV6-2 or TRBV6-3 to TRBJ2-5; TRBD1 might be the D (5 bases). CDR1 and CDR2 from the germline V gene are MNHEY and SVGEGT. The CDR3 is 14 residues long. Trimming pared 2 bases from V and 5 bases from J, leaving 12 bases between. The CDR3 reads CASSYHQGAETQYF. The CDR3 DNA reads TGTGCCAGCAGTTACCATCAGGGTGCGGAGACCCAGTACTTC.

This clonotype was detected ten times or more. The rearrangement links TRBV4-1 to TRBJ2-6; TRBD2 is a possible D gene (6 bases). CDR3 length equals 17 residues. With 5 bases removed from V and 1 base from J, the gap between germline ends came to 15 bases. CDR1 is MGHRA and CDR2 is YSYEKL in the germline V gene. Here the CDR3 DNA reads TGCGCCAGCAGCTCACCGGGACTCTTATCTGGGGCCAACGTCCTGACTTTC. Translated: CASSSPGLLSGANVLTF.

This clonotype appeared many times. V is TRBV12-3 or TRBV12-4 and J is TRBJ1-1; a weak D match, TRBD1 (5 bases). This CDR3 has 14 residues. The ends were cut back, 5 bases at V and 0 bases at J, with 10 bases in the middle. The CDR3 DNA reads TGTGCCAGCAGTCTGACAGTCATGAACACTGAAGCTTTCTTT. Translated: CASSLTVMNTEAFF.

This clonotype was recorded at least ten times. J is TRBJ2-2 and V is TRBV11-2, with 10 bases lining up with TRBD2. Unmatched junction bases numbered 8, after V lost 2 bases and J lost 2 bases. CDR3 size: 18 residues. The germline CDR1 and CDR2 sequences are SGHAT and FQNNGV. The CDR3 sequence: CASSLSTLAGVNTGELFF. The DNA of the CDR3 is TGTGCCAGCAGCTTATCCACTCTAGCGGGGGTCAACACCGGGGAGCTGTTTTTT.

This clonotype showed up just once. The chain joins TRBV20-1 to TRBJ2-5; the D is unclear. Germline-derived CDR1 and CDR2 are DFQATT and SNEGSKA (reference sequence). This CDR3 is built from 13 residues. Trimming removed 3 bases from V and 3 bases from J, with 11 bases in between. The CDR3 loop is CSASEVYEETQYF. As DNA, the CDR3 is TGCAGTGCTAGCGAGGTCTACGAAGAGACCCAGTACTTC.

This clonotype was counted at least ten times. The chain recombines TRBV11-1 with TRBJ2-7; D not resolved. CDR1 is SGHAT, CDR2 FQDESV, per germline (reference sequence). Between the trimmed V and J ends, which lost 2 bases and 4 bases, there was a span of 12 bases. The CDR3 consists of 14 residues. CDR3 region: CASSLSRHSYEQYF. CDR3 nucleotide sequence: TGTGCCAGCAGCTTAAGTCGACATTCATACGAGCAGTACTTC.

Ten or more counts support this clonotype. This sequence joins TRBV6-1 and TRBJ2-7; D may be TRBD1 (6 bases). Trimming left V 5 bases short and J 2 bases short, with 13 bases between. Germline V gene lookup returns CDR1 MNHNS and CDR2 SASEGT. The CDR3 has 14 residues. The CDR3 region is CASSIYRVPYEQYF. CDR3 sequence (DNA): TGTGCCAGCAGTATTTACAGGGTTCCCTACGAGCAGTACTTC.

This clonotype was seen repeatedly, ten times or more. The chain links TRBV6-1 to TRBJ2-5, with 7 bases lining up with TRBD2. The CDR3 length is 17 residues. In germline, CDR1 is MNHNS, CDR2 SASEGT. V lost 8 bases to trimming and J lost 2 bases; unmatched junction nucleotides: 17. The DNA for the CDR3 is TGTGCCAGCCTTAAAGCCCCCTCTGGAGCGGGGCAAGAGACCCAGTACTTC. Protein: CASLKAPSGAGQETQYF.

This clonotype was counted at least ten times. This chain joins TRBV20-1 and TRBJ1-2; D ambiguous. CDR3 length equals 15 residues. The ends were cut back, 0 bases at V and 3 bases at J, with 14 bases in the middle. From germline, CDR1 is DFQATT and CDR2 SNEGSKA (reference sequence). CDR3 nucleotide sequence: TGCAGTGCTAGAGATCCCCCGTCCTCTTACTATGGCTACACCTTC. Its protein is CSARDPPSSYYGYTF.

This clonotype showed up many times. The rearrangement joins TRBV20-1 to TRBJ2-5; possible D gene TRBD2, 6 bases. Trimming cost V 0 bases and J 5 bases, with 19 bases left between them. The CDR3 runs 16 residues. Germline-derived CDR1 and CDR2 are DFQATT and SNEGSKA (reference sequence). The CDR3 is CSARDGRGGAAETQYF. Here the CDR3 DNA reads TGCAGTGCTAGAGACGGGCGCGGAGGGGCTGCCGAGACCCAGTACTTC.

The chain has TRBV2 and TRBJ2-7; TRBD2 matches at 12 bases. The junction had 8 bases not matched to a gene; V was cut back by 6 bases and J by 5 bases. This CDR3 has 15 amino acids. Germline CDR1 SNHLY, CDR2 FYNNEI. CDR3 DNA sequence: TGTGCCAGCAGCCCGACTAGCGGGGGTATCGACGAGCAGTACTTC. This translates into CASSPTSGGIDEQYF.

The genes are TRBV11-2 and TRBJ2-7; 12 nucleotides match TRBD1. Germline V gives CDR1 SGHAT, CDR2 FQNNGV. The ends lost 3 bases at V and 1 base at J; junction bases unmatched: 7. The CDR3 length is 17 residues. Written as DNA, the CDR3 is TGTGCCAGCAGCTTTACAGGGACAGGGGGCTGGTCCTACGAGCAGTACTTC. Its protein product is CASSFTGTGGWSYEQYF. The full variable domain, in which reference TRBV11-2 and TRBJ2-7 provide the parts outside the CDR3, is EAGVAQSPRYKIIEKRQSVAFWCNPISGHATLYWYQQILGQGPKLLIQFQNNGVVDDSQLPKDRFSAERLKGVDSTLKIQPAKLEDSAVYLCASSFTGTGGWSYEQYFGPGTRLTVT.

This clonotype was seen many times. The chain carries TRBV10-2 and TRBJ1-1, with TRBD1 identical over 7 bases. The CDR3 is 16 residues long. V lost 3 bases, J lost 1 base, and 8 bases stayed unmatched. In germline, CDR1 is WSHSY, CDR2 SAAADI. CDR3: CASSDMGAGGNTEAFF. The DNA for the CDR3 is TGCGCCAGCAGTGATATGGGGGCAGGGGGGAACACTGAAGCTTTCTTT.